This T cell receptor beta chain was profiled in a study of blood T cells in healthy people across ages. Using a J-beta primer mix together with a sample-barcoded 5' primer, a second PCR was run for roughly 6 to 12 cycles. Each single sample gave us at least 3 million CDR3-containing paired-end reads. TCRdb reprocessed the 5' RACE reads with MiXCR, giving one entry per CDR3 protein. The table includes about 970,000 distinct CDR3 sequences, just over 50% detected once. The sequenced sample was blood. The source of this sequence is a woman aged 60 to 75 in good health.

CDR3 residues: CSGRDFSFNEQFF. CDR3 nucleotide sequence: TGCAGTGGCCGGGACTTCTCGTTTAATGAGCAGTTCTTC. The V call is TRBV20-1, the J call TRBJ2-1; a weak D match, TRBD2 (6 bases). Deletions cut 7 bases from V and 7 bases from J, with 17 bases between. CDR3 length: 13 amino acids. The germline CDR1 and CDR2 sequences are DFQATT and SNEGSKA (reference sequence).